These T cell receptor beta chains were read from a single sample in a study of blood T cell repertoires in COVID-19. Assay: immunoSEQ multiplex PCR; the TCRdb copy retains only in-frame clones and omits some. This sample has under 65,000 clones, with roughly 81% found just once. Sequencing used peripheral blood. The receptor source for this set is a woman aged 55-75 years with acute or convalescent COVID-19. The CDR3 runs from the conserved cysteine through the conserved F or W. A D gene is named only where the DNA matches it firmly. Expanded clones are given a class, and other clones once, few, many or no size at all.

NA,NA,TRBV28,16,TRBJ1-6,TGTGCCAGCAGTCTGACTGTCAGCTCCTATAATTCACCCCTCCACTTT,CASSLTVSSYNSPLHF
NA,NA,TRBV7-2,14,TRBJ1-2,TGTGCCAGCAGCTTACCGCTTCCGGACTATGGCTACACCTTC,CASSLPLPDYGYTF
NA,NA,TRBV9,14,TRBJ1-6,TGTGCCAGCAGCCCGGGACAAAATAATTCACCCCTCCACTTT,CASSPGQNNSPLHF
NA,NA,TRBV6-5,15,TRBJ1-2,TGTGCCAGCAGTACCCTCCCTGGGAGTCACTATGGCTACACCTTC,CASSTLPGSHYGYTF
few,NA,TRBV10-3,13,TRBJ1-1,TGTGCCATCAGTGAGCAAGAGGGTATTGAAGCTTTCTTT,CAISEQEGIEAFF
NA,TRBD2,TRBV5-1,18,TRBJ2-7,TGCGCCAGCAGCTTTTTTTGGACTAGCGGGAGGGCCGCGGACGAGCAGTACTTC,CASSFFWTSGRAADEQYF
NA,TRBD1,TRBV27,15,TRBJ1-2,TGTGCCAGCAGTTTGTCGACAGGGCCTAACTATGGCTACACCTTC,CASSLSTGPNYGYTF
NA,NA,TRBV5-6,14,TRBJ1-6,TGTGCCAGCAGTTTGGGACACCGAAATTCACCCCTCCACTTT,CASSLGHRNSPLHF
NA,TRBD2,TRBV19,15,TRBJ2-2,TGTGCCAGTAGGAACGGGAGGGCGAACACCGGGGAGCTGTTTTTT,CASRNGRANTGELFF
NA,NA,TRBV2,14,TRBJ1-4,TGTGCCAGCAGTCGGACGGGGAAAAATGAAAAACTGTTTTTT,CASSRTGKNEKLFF
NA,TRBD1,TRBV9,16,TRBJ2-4,TGTGCCAGCAGCGCCTACGGAGGGACAGGGAAAAACATTCAGTACTTC,CASSAYGGTGKNIQYF
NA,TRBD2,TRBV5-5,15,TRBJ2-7,TGTGCCAGCAGCTGGTGGGGAGGACTAGCCGGGGAGCAGTACTTC,CASSWWGGLAGEQYF
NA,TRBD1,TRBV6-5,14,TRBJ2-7,TGTGCCAGCTGTCTGGACAGGGGGCCCTACGAGCAGTACTTC,CASCLDRGPYEQYF
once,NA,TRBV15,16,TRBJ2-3,TGTGCCACCAGCAGAGATTGGGGGCAGGGCACAGATACGCAGTATTTT,CATSRDWGQGTDTQYF
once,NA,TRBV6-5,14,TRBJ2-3,TGTGCCAGCAGTTACGTTAGGGGGACAGATACGCAGTATTTT,CASSYVRGTDTQYF